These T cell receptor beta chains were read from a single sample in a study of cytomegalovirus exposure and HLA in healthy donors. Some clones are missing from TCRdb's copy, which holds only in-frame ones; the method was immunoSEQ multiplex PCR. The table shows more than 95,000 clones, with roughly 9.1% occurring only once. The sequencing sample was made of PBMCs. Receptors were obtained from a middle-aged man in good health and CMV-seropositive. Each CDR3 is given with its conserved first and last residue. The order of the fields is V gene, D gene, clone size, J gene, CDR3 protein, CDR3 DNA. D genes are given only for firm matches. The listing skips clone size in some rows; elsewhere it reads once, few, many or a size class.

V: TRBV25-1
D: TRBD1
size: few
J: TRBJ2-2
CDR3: CASSESGQGFGELFF
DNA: TGTGCCAGCAGTGAATCGGGACAGGGTTTCGGGGAGCTGTTTTTT

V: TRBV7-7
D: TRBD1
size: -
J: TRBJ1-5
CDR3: CASIKPTGGAGNQPQHF
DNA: TGTGCTAGCATCAAACCAACAGGGGGCGCGGGCAATCAGCCCCAGCATTTT

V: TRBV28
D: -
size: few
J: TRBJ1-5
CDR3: CASSLRQPQHF
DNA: TGTGCCAGCAGTCTTCGGCAGCCCCAGCATTTT

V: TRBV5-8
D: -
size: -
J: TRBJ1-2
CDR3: CASSLVRQILFGYTF
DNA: TGTGCCAGCAGCTTGGTGAGGCAGATACTATTCGGCTACACCTTC

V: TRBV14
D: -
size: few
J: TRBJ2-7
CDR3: CASSQGVGQGSGEQYF
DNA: TGTGCCAGCAGCCAAGGAGTAGGGCAGGGTTCCGGCGAGCAGTACTTC

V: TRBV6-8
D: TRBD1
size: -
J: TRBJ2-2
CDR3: CASRLTGGGTGELFF
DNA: TGTGCCAGCAGACTGACAGGGGGCGGAACCGGGGAGCTGTTTTTT

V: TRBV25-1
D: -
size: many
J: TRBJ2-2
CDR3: CASSEDLNTGELFF
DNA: TGTGCCAGCAGTGAAGACTTGAACACCGGGGAGCTGTTTTTT

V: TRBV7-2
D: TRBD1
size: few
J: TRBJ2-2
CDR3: CASSLSGTGGGGELFF
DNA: TGTGCCAGCAGCTTATCCGGGACAGGGGGCGGTGGGGAGCTGTTTTTT

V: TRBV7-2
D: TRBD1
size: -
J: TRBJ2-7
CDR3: CASSQDRGTGEQYF
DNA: TGTGCCAGCAGCCAAGACAGGGGAACTGGCGAGCAGTACTTC

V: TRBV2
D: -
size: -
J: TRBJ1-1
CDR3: CASIGGRTEAFF
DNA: TGTGCCAGCATCGGGGGGAGGACTGAAGCTTTCTTT

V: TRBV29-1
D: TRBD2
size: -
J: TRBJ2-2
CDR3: CSVAERTGGPVRELFF
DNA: TGCAGCGTCGCGGAGAGGACGGGAGGGCCAGTCCGGGAGCTGTTTTTT

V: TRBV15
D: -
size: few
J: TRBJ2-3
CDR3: CATSRDPEDTQYF
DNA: TGTGCCACCAGCAGAGATCCGGAGGATACGCAGTATTTT

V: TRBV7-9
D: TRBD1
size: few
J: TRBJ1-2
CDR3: CASSDLTGTGYGYTF
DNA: TGTGCCAGCAGCGATCTGACAGGGACGGGCTATGGCTACACCTTC

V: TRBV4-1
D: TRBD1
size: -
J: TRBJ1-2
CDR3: CASSKGQGGNYGYTF
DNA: TGCGCCAGCAGCAAAGGACAGGGAGGCAACTATGGCTACACCTTC

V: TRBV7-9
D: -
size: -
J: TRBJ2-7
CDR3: CASSSSDRPSYEQYF
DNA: TGTGCCAGCAGCTCCAGTGACAGGCCATCCTACGAGCAGTACTTC